The source of this T cell receptor (beta chain) is a study of PD-1 blockade in classical Hodgkin lymphoma. Overall study: The study gave patients nivolumab 3 mg/kg intravenously every 2 weeks.

CDR1 is ENHRY and CDR2 is SYGVKD in the germline V gene. With 7 bases clipped from V and 6 bases from J, the junction kept 11 bases outside the gene matches. The CDR3 runs 14 residues. The sample's time point: cycle 4 day 1 (C4D1), after five to seven weeks of nivolumab. The patients all showed relapse after autologous stem cell transplantation, while their brentuximab vedotin exposure varied. In regard to this clone: The antigen remains undetermined.

The assay was immunoSEQ multiplex PCR, and TCRdb's table has in-frame clones only and misses some. This sample has approximately 84,000 clones, with approximately 83% found just once. Whole-study findings and limits: Before treatment, complete responders showed about the same diversity as newly diagnosed patients.

The gene calls are TRBV10-3 and TRBJ1-2; 7 nucleotides agree with TRBD1. The specimen was peripheral blood mononuclear cells (PBMCs), collected before the fourth cycle of nivolumab. This sequence originates from a human donor with classical Hodgkin lymphoma. The CDR3 coding sequence is TGTGCCATCACCCGAACAGGGGTTAGCGATGGCTACACCTTC. Amino acids: CAITRTGVSDGYTF.